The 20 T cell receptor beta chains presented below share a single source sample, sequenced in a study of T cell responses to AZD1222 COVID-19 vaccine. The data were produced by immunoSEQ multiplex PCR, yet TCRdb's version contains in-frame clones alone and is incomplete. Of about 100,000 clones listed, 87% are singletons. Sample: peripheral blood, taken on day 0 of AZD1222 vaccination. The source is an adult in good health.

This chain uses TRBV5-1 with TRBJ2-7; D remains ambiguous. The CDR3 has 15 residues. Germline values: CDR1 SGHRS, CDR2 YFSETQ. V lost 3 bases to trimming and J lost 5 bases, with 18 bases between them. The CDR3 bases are TGCGCCAGCAGCTCCCAGCCGGCCGGAGAAGACGAGCAGTACTTC. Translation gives CASSSQPAGEDEQYF.

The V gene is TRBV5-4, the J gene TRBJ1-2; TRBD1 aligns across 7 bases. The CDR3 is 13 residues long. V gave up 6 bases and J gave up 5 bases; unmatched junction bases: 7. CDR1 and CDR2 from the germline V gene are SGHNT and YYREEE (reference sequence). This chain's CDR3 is CASTGGTAYGYTF. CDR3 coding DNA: TGTGCCAGCACAGGGGGGACGGCGTATGGCTACACCTTC.

The CDR3 reads CASTPTRQGWKQYF. As DNA, the CDR3 is TGTGCCAGTACTCCGACCCGACAGGGATGGAAGCAGTACTTC. The V call is TRBV19, the J call TRBJ2-7; 7 nucleotides match TRBD1. This CDR3 has 14 residues. Germline V CDR1 and CDR2: LNHDA, SQIVND (reference sequence). Trimming cost V 7 bases and J 8 bases; bases outside gene matches: 14.

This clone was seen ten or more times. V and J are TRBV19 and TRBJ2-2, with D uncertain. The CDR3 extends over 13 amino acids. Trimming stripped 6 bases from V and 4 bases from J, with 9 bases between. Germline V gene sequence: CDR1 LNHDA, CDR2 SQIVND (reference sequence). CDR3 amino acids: CASRRGATGELFF. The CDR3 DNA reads TGTGCCAGTAGGAGAGGAGCCACCGGGGAGCTGTTTTTT.

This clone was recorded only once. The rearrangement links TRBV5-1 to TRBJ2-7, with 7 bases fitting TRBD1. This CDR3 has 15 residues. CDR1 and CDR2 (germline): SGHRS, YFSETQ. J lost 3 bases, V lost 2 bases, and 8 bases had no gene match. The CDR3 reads CASSFSQGVGYEQYF. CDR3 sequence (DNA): TGCGCCAGCAGCTTCTCGCAGGGGGTTGGCTACGAGCAGTACTTC.

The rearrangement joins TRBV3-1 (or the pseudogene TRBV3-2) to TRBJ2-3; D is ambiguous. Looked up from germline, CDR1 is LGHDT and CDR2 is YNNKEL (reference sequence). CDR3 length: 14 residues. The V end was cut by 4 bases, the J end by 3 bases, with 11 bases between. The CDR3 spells CASSLGPGTDTQYF. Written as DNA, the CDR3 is TGTGCCAGCAGCCTGGGCCCCGGGACAGATACGCAGTATTTT.

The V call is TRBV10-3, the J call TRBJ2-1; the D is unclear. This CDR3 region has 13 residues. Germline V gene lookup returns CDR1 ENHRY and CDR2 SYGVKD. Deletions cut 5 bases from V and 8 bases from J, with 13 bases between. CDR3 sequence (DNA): TGTGCCATCAGTCTAGAGGAGAAAGATGAGCAGTTCTTC. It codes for CAISLEEKDEQFF.

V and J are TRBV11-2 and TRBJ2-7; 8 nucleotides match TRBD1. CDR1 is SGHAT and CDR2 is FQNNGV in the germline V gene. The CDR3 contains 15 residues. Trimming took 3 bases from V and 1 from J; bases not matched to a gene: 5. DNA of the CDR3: TGTGCCAGCAGCTTGGGACAGGTGAGATCCTACGAGCAGTACTTC. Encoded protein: CASSLGQVRSYEQYF.

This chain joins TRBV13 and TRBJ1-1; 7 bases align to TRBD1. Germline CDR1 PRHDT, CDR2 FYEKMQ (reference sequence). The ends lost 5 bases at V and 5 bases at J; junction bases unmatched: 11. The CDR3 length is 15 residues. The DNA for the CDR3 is TGTGCCAGCAGCCACCGACAGGGAAAGTGGACTGAAGCTTTCTTT. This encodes CASSHRQGKWTEAFF.

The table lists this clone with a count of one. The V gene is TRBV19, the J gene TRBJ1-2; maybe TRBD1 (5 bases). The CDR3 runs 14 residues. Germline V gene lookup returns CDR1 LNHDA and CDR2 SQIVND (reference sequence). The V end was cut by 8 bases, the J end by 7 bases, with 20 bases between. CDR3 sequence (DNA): TGTGCCAGTCGAGGGGTAGCAACTTCCTCTGGCTACACCTTC. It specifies CASRGVATSSGYTF.

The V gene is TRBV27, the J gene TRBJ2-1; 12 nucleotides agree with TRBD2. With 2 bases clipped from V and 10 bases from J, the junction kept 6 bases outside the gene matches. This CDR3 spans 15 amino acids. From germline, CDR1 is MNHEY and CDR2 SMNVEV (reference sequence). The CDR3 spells CASSLRTSGNHEQFF. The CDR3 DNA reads TGTGCCAGCAGTTTAAGGACTAGCGGGAATCACGAGCAGTTCTTC.

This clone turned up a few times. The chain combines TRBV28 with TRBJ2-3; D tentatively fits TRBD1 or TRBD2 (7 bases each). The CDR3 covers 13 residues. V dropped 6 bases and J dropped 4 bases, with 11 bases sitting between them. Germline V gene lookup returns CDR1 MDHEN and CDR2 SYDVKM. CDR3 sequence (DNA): TGTGCCAGCAGCAGGGGGGGGCCAGATACGCAGTATTTT. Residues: CASSRGGPDTQYF.

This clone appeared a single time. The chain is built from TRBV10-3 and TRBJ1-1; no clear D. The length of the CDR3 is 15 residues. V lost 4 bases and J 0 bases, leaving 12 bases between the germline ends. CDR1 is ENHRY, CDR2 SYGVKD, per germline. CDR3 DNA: TGTGCCATCAGTGCAATTGGCCCCATGAACACTGAAGCTTTCTTT. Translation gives CAISAIGPMNTEAFF.

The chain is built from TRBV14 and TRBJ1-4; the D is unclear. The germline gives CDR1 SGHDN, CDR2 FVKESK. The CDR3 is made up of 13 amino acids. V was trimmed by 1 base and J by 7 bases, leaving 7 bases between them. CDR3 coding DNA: TGTGCCAGCAGCCAAGTGAGTGGTGAAAAACTGTTTTTT. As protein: CASSQVSGEKLFF. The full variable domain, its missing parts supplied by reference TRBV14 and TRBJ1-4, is EAGVTQFPSHSVIEKGQTVTLRCDPISGHDNLYWYRRVMGKEIKFLLHFVKESKQDESGMPNNRFLAERTGGTYSTLKVQPAELEDSGVYFCASSQVSGEKLFFGSGTQLSVL.

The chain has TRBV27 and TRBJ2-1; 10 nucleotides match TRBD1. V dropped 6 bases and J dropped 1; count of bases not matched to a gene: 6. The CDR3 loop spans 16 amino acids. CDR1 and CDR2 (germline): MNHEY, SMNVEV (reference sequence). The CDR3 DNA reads TGTGCCAGCAGGGGACAGGGGAAAAGTTCCTACAATGAGCAGTTCTTC. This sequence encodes CASRGQGKSSYNEQFF.

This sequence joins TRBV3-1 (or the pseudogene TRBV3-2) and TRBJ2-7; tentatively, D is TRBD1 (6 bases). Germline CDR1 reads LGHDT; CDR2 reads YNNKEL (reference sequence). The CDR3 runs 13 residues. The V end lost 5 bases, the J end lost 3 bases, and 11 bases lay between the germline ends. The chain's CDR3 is CASSVTGNYEQYF. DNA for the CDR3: TGTGCCAGCAGCGTGACAGGTAACTACGAGCAGTACTTC.

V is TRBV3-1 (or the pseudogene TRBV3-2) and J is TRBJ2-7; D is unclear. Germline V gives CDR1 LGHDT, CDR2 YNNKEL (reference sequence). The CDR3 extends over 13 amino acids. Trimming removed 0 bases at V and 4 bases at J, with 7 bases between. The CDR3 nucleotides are TGTGCCAGCAGCCAAGATAGGAGATACGAGCAGTACTTC. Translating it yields CASSQDRRYEQYF.

The CDR3 DNA reads TGCGCCAGCGGTCAGACTAGCGGCCCTAGCACAGATACGCAGTATTTT. Translating it yields CASGQTSGPSTDTQYF. V is TRBV5-1 and J is TRBJ2-3, with TRBD2 matching 9 bases. Unmatched junction bases numbered 9, after V lost 7 bases and J lost 0 bases. The germline V gene encodes CDR1 SGHRS and CDR2 YFSETQ. This CDR3 comprises 16 residues.

CDR3 DNA sequence: TGTGCCAGCAGTCCCCACAGGACTAGGACAGTAGAGACCCAGTACTTC. Its protein product is CASSPHRTRTVETQYF. This chain uses TRBV27 with TRBJ2-5; D perhaps matches TRBD2 (7 bases). This CDR3 has 16 amino acids. V was pared by 5 bases and J by 4 bases, with 20 bases between. CDR1 is MNHEY and CDR2 is SMNVEV in the germline V gene (reference sequence).

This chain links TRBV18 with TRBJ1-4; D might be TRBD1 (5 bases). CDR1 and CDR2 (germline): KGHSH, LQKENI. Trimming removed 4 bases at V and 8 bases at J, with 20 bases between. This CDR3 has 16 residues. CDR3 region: CASSLSPGLGDEKLFF. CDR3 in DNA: TGTGCCAGCTCACTTTCTCCGGGCCTGGGGGACGAAAAACTGTTTTTT. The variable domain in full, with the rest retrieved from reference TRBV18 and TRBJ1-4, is NAGVMQNPRHLVRRRGQEARLRCSPMKGHSHVYWYRQLPEEGLKFMVYLQKENIIDESGMPKERFSAEFPKEGPSILRIQQVVRGDSAAYFCASSLSPGLGDEKLFFGSGTQLSVL.